These T cell receptor beta chains were read from a single sample in a study of tumor and adjacent non-tumor tissue in lung cancer. TCRdb passed the multiplex PCR reads through MiXCR, listing each CDR3 protein once. Among tens of thousands of distinct CDR3 sequences, approximately 73% were seen once, and the ten largest hold 35% to 50%. Sample: distant non-tumor lung tissue. These receptor sequences come from a man aged 55 to 70 with non-small cell lung cancer. Both conserved end residues are part of each CDR3. Each record gives: J gene, CDR3 length, D gene, V gene, clone size, CDR3 DNA, CDR3 protein. A D gene is named only where the DNA matches it firmly. Part of the rows lack a size; the others show once, few, many or a class for expanded clones.

>TRBJ2-7|15|TRBD2|TRBV20-1|NA
TGCAGTGCTAGATCTAGCGGGAGAGTTTTAATCGAGCAGTACTTC
CSARSSGRVLIEQYF
>TRBJ2-7|12|TRBD1|TRBV20-1|NA
TGCAATGCTAGAGATGCAGGGGGCGAGCAATATTTC
CNARDAGGEQYF
>TRBJ2-1|15|NA|TRBV6-1|NA
TGTACCAGCAGTGAAGAAGTCGTGGCCTACAATGAGGAGTTCTTC
CTSSEEVVAYNEEFF
>TRBJ2-3|17|NA|TRBV4-2|NA
TGTGCCAGCAGCCAAGGGGGGGCCACACTCCGAAGAAATACGCAGTATTTT
CASSQGGATLRRNTQYF
>TRBJ2-3|14|NA|TRBV7-8|NA
TGTGCCAGTAGCTTAGGAATTAGCACAGATACGCACTATTTT
CASSLGISTDTHYF
>TRBJ2-1|15|NA|TRBV11-3|once
TGTACCAGCAGCCAGGAAGCGGGTTGTGGCAATGAGCTGTTCTTC
CTSSQEAGCGNELFF
>TRBJ2-7|16|NA|TRBV2|many
TGTGCCAGCAGTGAAACAATGGCGACCAGCTCCTACGAGCAGTACTTC
CASSETMATSSYEQYF
>TRBJ2-7|15|TRBD1|TRBV28|NA
TGTGCCAGCGGTGGTTCGGGACAGGGGGTTTACGAGCAGCACTTC
CASGGSGQGVYEQHF
>TRBJ2-1|15|NA|TRBV28|NA
TGTGCCAGCAGAGATCTCCTAGGGGGAGTTTATGAGCAGTTCTTC
CASRDLLGGVYEQFF
>TRBJ2-1|12|NA|TRBV4-2|NA
TGTGTCAGCAGCCAAGGTCCTCGTGAGCAGTTCTTC
CVSSQGPREQFF
>TRBJ2-5|14|NA|TRBV11-1|once
TGTGGCAGCATCAAAGAGACGTACCAAGAGACCCAGTACTTC
CGSIKETYQETQYF
>TRBJ2-7|13|TRBD1|TRBV29-1|NA
TGCAGCGTTGAAGGTGGACAGGTCGGCGGGCAATACTTC
CSVEGGQVGGQYF
>TRBJ2-5|12|NA|TRBV29-1|NA
TGCAGAGTTACAGGGAGTACGGAGACCCAATACTTC
CRVTGSTETQYF
>TRBJ1-1|14|NA|TRBV20-1|NA
TGCGGTGCTAGACCCTACAAGAGGGGGACTGAAGCTTTCTTT
CGARPYKRGTEAFF
>TRBJ2-5|14|NA|TRBV7-9|NA
TGTGCCAGAAGCTTCGGACAGCCACAAGAGACCCAGTACTTC
CARSFGQPQETQYF
>TRBJ1-5|15|TRBD1|TRBV4-1|NA
TGCGCCAGCAGCCTTCGAGGGGGCGGCATTCAGCCCCAGCATTTT
CASSLRGGGIQPQHF
>TRBJ1-5|16|NA|TRBV11-2|NA
TGTGCCAGCAGCCCCGGAGCTGCTTATAGCAATCAGCCCCAGCATTTT
CASSPGAAYSNQPQHF
>TRBJ2-7|14|TRBD1|TRBV5-1|once
TGCGCCAACAGCGCCGGGACAGGGGTTTCTGAGCAGTACTTC
CANSAGTGVSEQYF
>TRBJ2-1|13|TRBD1|TRBV28|many
TGTGCCAGCAACACCCCGGACAGGGATGAGCAGTTCTTC
CASNTPDRDEQFF
>TRBJ2-1|13|NA|TRBV2|NA
TGTGGCAGCAGTGCGGGGATTTACAATGAGCAGTTCTTC
CGSSAGIYNEQFF
>TRBJ2-6|17|TRBD1|TRBV11-1|NA
TGTACCAACAGTCGGACAGGGAGGCCTTCTGGGGTCAACGTCCTGACTTTC
CTNSRTGRPSGVNVLTF
>TRBJ2-4|14|NA|TRBV25-1|many
TGTGCCAGCAGTGACGACAGGGCGGGGAACATTCAGTACTTC
CASSDDRAGNIQYF
>TRBJ2-3|14|NA|TRBV19|many
TGTGCCAGTAGTACCGGGAGTGAGACAGATACGCAGTATTTT
CASSTGSETDTQYF
>TRBJ1-2|17|NA|TRBV29-1|NA
TGCAGCGTTGAAGACCACAAAGACAGGACCTTCAACTATGGCTACACCTTC
CSVEDHKDRTFNYGYTF
>TRBJ2-2|14|NA|TRBV11-1|NA
TGTGCCAGAGGCTATACCAGTGGCACCGAGGAGCTGTTTTTT
CARGYTSGTEELFF
>TRBJ2-3|12|NA|TRBV5-4|once
TGTGGCAGAACAAAGGGGACCGATACGCAGTATTTT
CGRTKGTDTQYF
>TRBJ1-6|15|NA|TRBV5-6|NA
TGTGCCAGCAGCTTGAGACAGAGGAGTGGATCACCCCTCCACTTT
CASSLRQRSGSPLHF
>TRBJ1-1|16|TRBD1|TRBV29-1|NA
TGCAGCGTTGAACCCGTACGGACAGGGGAGTGGACTGAAGATTTCTTT
CSVEPVRTGEWTEDFF
>TRBJ2-1|12|NA|TRBV5-6|NA
TGTGCCAGCAGCTCGACGGTCAATGAGCAGTTCTTC
CASSSTVNEQFF
>TRBJ2-1|20|NA|TRBV4-2|medium-sized
TGTGCCAGCAGCCAAGGACTTCAATTTACACAGGGTAATTCCTACAATGAGCAGTTCTTC
CASSQGLQFTQGNSYNEQFF
>TRBJ1-2|12|NA|TRBV5-1|NA
TGCGCCAGCAACCAGGGTCTTCGGGGCTACACCTTC
CASNQGLRGYTF
>TRBJ2-1|16|NA|TRBV11-3|NA
TGTGCCAGTACCTTTAACCGGGACACCGACTACAATGAGCAGTTCTTC
CASTFNRDTDYNEQFF
>TRBJ2-6|15|TRBD1|TRBV7-8|NA
TGTGCCAGCAGCTCAAGACAGGGACCGGCCGACGTCCTGAGTTTC
CASSSRQGPADVLSF
>TRBJ2-7|15|TRBD1|TRBV28|NA
TGTGCCAGCAGTCGCCTTCGGGACAGGGGTAACGTGCAGTGCTTC
CASSRLRDRGNVQCF
>TRBJ1-2|15|NA|TRBV2|NA
TGTGCCACCGGAGCCGGGACCGGGGGGAACTATGGCTACACCTTC
CATGAGTGGNYGYTF
>TRBJ2-5|11|NA|TRBV2|NA
TGTGCCAGCAGTGACGAGGAGACCCAGTACTTC
CASSDEETQYF
>TRBJ2-7|15|NA|TRBV10-3|NA
TGTGCCATCAGAAGGAGGAGAGACACCACAGACAAGCAGTATTTC
CAIRRRRDTTDKQYF
>TRBJ1-2|13|TRBD1|TRBV5-4|few
TGTGCCAGCAGCTCTAACAGGGGCAGTGGCTACACCTTC
CASSSNRGSGYTF
>TRBJ2-4|15|NA|TRBV6-1|NA
TGTGCCAGCAATGAACCTGGAGAGGGGATCAACATTCAGTACTTC
CASNEPGEGINIQYF
>TRBJ2-7|14|NA|TRBV5-5|NA
TGTGCCAGCAGCCGGGGACATGGGGTCGACAAGCAGTACTTC
CASSRGHGVDKQYF
>TRBJ2-1|15|TRBD2|TRBV13|NA
TGTGCCGGCAGCTTGCGGACTAGCGCCTGGAATGAGCAGTCCTTC
CAGSLRTSAWNEQSF
>TRBJ2-1|12|NA|TRBV6-1|NA
TGTGCCAGCAGTATAGGTTACAATGAGCAGTTCTTC
CASSIGYNEQFF
>TRBJ2-1|13|TRBD2|TRBV6-2/TRBV6-3|NA
TGTGCCTGCAGTTACTCGCAGGGAGGGGAGCAGTCCTTC
CACSYSQGGEQSF
>TRBJ1-4|15|NA|TRBV28|NA
TGTGCCAGCACCGTCGGGGCCAGACATAATGAAAAACTGTTTTTT
CASTVGARHNEKLFF
>TRBJ2-3|12|NA|TRBV6-2/TRBV6-3|NA
TGTGCCAGCAGTTACTCGGTAGATATACAGTATTTT
CASSYSVDIQYF
>TRBJ2-2|15|NA|TRBV14|NA
TGTATCAGCATGCAAACAGGGCTGAACACTGGGGAGCTGTTTTTT
CISMQTGLNTGELFF